Listed below are T cell receptor beta chains from one sample, sequenced in a study of Graves' ophthalmopathy and Graves' hyperthyroidism. Using its own MiXCR run on the multiplex PCR reads, TCRdb lists one record per CDR3 protein. Among more than 300,000 distinct CDR3 sequences, about a sixth were seen once, and the ten largest hold about 2.4%. What was sequenced was peripheral blood. The receptor source for this set is an adult woman with stable Graves' hyperthyroidism. Each CDR3 is given without its conserved first and last residue. Each record gives: V gene, CDR3 length, J gene, CDR3 protein.

TRBV6-2/TRBV6-3	10	TRBJ2-5	ASSYLPVTQY
TRBV28	13	TRBJ2-2	ASTPVLARVGELF
TRBV28	13	TRBJ1-5	ASGLYRGSNQPQH
TRBV20-1	10	TRBJ2-7	SAVTRTYEQY
TRBV6-5	12	TRBJ2-7	ASSYDSKDPEQY
TRBV11-2	16	TRBJ2-7	ASSGLKSGTGVPYEQY
TRBV7-9	13	TRBJ2-7	ASSPRDTPSYEQY
TRBV20-1	10	TRBJ1-3	SAGLGGNTIY
TRBV19	13	TRBJ2-7	ASSFGMGQGGEQY
TRBV6-2/TRBV6-3	13	TRBJ1-5	ASSPRAGRTQPQH
TRBV20-1	12	TRBJ1-5	SARARVFNQPQH
TRBV6-5	14	TRBJ2-7	ASSYEASRSGYEQY
TRBV11-2	14	TRBJ1-4	ASSLNTYTTNEKLF
TRBV6-1	16	TRBJ2-1	ASSEASWTSGDYNEQF
TRBV13	15	TRBJ2-5	ASSLALGTGDQETQY
TRBV14	12	.	ASSQEGPGQGQF
TRBV6-2/TRBV6-3	13	TRBJ2-7	ASSYPEGGLYEQY
TRBV19	11	TRBJ1-2	ASSQTTDYGYT
TRBV7-9	12	TRBJ2-2	ASRPSINTGELL
TRBV6-1	12	TRBJ1-5	ASIEAGRIQPQH
TRBV4-1	13	TRBJ1-2	ASSQEWGQGYGYT
TRBV4-1	15	TRBJ1-6	ASSLSNRDRGNSPLH
TRBV6-1	14	TRBJ1-5	ASSERVGFSNQPQH